A single sample gave rise to the 31 T cell receptor beta chains below, sequenced in a study of T cell changes during pregnancy in multiple sclerosis (dated by TCRdb to the late 2010s). Preparation of the library involved the immunoSEQ multiplex PCR assay. TCRdb holds this immuneACCESS table with in-frame rearrangements only. Some clones are missing; in checked studies, unresolved V genes explain under half, and the rest has no known cause. Present in this sample are approximately 50,000 clones, 91% of which were seen just once. The ten largest clones represent more than 8.5% of the sample. Sequencing used CD8+ T cells from peripheral blood mononuclear cells, obtained after pregnancy. All receptors derive from a female donor with multiple sclerosis, enrolled in a pregnancy study.

The V gene is TRBV7-9, the J gene TRBJ1-5; D remains ambiguous. Trimming left V 1 base short and J 9 bases short, with 16 bases between. CDR3 length equals 15 residues. The germline V gene has CDR1 SEHNR and CDR2 FQNEAQ (reference sequence). For the CDR3, the DNA is TGTGCCAGCAGCTTAGACGGCGGCACTGGAGGGCCCCAGCATTTT. This encodes CASSLDGGTGGPQHF. Full variable domain (missing parts from reference TRBV7-9 and TRBJ1-5): DTGVSQNPRHKITKRGQNVTFRCDPISEHNRLYWYRQTLGQGPEFLTYFQNEAQLEKSRLLSDRFSAERPKGSFSTLEIQRTEQGDSAMYLCASSLDGGTGGPQHFGDGTRLSIL.

CDR3 DNA sequence: TGCAGCGTTGACGGACTGGACACCGGGGAGCTGTTTTTT. This encodes CSVDGLDTGELFF. J is TRBJ2-2 and V is TRBV29-1; possible D gene TRBD2, 5 bases. V lost 3 bases and J lost 3, with 8 bases in between. Germline V gene lookup returns CDR1 SQVTM and CDR2 ANQGSEA. The CDR3 extends over 13 amino acids.

V and J are TRBV7-6 and TRBJ2-3; 8 positions match TRBD1. V was clipped by 6 bases and J by 3 bases; unmatched bases: 8. The CDR3 runs 15 residues. Germline CDR1 SGHVS, CDR2 FNYEAQ. CDR3 DNA: TGTGCCAGCAGTCCGACAGGGGCAGCAACAGATACGCAGTATTTT. It translates to CASSPTGAATDTQYF.

The chain recombines TRBV27 with TRBJ1-1; the D is unclear. Germline V gene lookup returns CDR1 MNHEY and CDR2 SMNVEV (reference sequence). Trimming removed 6 bases from V and 6 bases from J, with 14 bases in between. There are 13 residues in the CDR3. The CDR3 region is CASSKLGSPEAFF. CDR3 nucleotide sequence: TGTGCCAGCAGCAAACTAGGGTCCCCTGAAGCTTTCTTT.

This clone was seen just once. V usage is TRBV27 and J usage is TRBJ2-7; D is possibly TRBD1 (6 bases). There are 15 residues in the CDR3. Germline V lookup: CDR1 MNHEY, CDR2 SMNVEV (reference sequence). V dropped 2 bases and J dropped 4 bases, with 15 bases sitting between them. CDR3 protein: CASSLTGTTTYEQYF. For the CDR3, the DNA is TGTGCCAGCAGTTTAACCGGGACAACGACTTACGAGCAGTACTTC.

Sample share makes this clone medium-sized. The rearrangement links TRBV30 to TRBJ2-6, with D maybe TRBD2 (5 bases). The CDR3 consists of 15 residues. V was trimmed by 2 bases and J by 1 base, leaving 9 bases between them. Per the germline V gene, CDR1 is GTSNPN and CDR2 is SVGIG (reference sequence). CDR3 DNA: TGTGCCTGGAGTACACTAGGGTCTGGGGCCAACGTCCTGACTTTC. This gives the protein CAWSTLGSGANVLTF.

In its sample, this clone was seen a few times. This chain links TRBV5-1 with TRBJ2-7; possibly TRBD1 for D (6 bases). Germline-derived CDR1 and CDR2 are SGHRS and YFSETQ. The CDR3 has 14 amino acids. The V gene lost 4 bases and the J gene lost 4 bases, with 15 bases spanning the gap. The CDR3 loop is CASSSNLQGYEQYF. CDR3 DNA: TGCGCCAGCAGCAGTAACCTACAGGGTTACGAGCAGTACTTC.

The chain recombines TRBV4-1 with TRBJ1-1; D ambiguous. Germline CDR1 MGHRA, CDR2 YSYEKL. Trimming shortened V by 2 bases and J by 1 base, and 14 bases separated the two germline ends. The CDR3 consists of 16 residues. In nucleotides, the CDR3 is TGCGCCAGCAGCCAAATTCTTACGGGAGCGAACACTGAAGCTTTCTTT. Encoded protein: CASSQILTGANTEAFF.

This chain joins TRBV19 and TRBJ1-2, with 7 positions matching TRBD1. Germline-derived CDR1 and CDR2 are LNHDA and SQIVND (reference sequence). This CDR3 contains 15 residues. After removal of 5 bases from V and 3 bases from J, the junction contained 9 bases not matched to a gene. The CDR3 bases are TGTGCCAGTAGTGAGGGGGCCTTTGGGGACTATGGCTACACCTTC. This encodes CASSEGAFGDYGYTF.

This rearrangement joins TRBV14 to TRBJ1-2; TRBD1 might be the D (6 bases). Deletions cut 0 bases from V and 5 bases from J, with 13 bases between. The CDR3 is made up of 15 amino acids. From germline, CDR1 is SGHDN and CDR2 FVKESK. The CDR3 sequence is CASSQDNTGFYGYTF. CDR3 DNA sequence: TGTGCCAGCAGCCAAGATAATACAGGGTTTTATGGCTACACCTTC. Together with reference TRBV14 and TRBJ1-2, the CDR3 gives the full variable domain: EAGVTQFPSHSVIEKGQTVTLRCDPISGHDNLYWYRRVMGKEIKFLLHFVKESKQDESGMPNNRFLAERTGGTYSTLKVQPAELEDSGVYFCASSQDNTGFYGYTFGSGTRLTVV.

In the case of this clone: The junction departs from germline at one end; a sequencing error may be responsible. This chain links TRBV5-4 with TRBJ1-1; unclear D gene. The CDR3 is 15 amino acids. CDR1 is SGHNT and CDR2 is YYREEE in the germline V gene (reference sequence). The CDR3 sequence: CASGVTEVLNTEAFF. CDR3 sequence (DNA): TGCGCCAGCGGGGTAACGGAGGTTTTGAACACTGAAGCTTTCTTT.

CDR3 loop: CASSFGAAPEAFF. The DNA of the CDR3 is TGTGCCAGCAGCTTTGGAGCCGCCCCTGAAGCTTTCTTT. The chain links TRBV5-6 to TRBJ1-1, with D uncertain. The CDR3 runs to 13 residues. CDR1 SGHDT and CDR2 YYEEEE come from the germline V gene. The V gene lost 2 bases and the J gene lost 6 bases, with 11 bases spanning the gap.

The chain employs TRBV19 and TRBJ1-4; 8 bases agree with TRBD1. The CDR3 runs to 13 residues. The germline CDR1 and CDR2 sequences are LNHDA and SQIVND (reference sequence). The ends lost 5 bases at V and 6 bases at J; junction bases unmatched: 2. CDR3 region: CASSGQGDEKLFF. The CDR3, as DNA: TGTGCCAGTAGTGGACAGGGCGATGAAAAACTGTTTTTT.

This clone was picked up one time. The genes are TRBV7-9 and TRBJ2-3; 8 nucleotides match TRBD2. The CDR3 is 17 residues long. Trimming cost V 4 bases and J 0 bases; bases outside gene matches: 9. Germline CDR1 reads SEHNR; CDR2 reads FQNEAQ (reference sequence). The CDR3 sequence is CASSSPASGGSTDTQYF. The CDR3 DNA is TGTGCCAGCAGCTCCCCGGCGAGCGGGGGAAGCACAGATACGCAGTATTTT.

As for this clone: One junction end does not reproduce the germline sequence, and a read error may be involved. This chain joins TRBV7-9 and TRBJ1-1; 11 positions agree with TRBD1. The CDR3 length is 14 residues. CDR1 SEHNR and CDR2 FQNEAQ come from the germline V gene (reference sequence). The CDR3 DNA reads TGTGCCAGCAGCTTAGTGGACAGGGGGCGCGAGAGTATCTTT. This codes for CASSLVDRGRESIF.

This clone has just one count. This sequence joins TRBV15 and TRBJ1-3, with D possibly matching TRBD1 (6 bases). CDR1 is LNHNV, CDR2 YYDKDF, per germline (reference sequence). Trimming cost V 0 bases and J 4 bases, with 10 bases left between them. The CDR3 extends over 15 amino acids. CDR3 region: CATSRDRGAGNTIYF. The CDR3 DNA sequence: TGTGCCACCAGCAGAGATCGGGGGGCAGGAAACACCATATATTTT.

This chain joins TRBV5-1 and TRBJ2-1; D ambiguous. V dropped 0 bases and J dropped 8 bases, with 3 bases sitting between them. This CDR3 is built from 11 residues. Germline V lookup: CDR1 SGHRS, CDR2 YFSETQ. The CDR3, as DNA: TGCGCCAGCAGCTTGGCAGATGAGCAGTTCTTC. It specifies CASSLADEQFF.

Only a few counts were recorded for this clone. V gene TRBV4-2 combines with J gene TRBJ2-7; TRBD1 aligns across 9 bases. With V trimmed by 7 bases and J by 2 bases, 3 bases remained unmatched. The CDR3 has 13 amino acids. In germline, CDR1 is LGHNA, CDR2 YNFKEQ. This chain's CDR3 is CASTGQGAYEQYF. For the CDR3, the DNA is TGTGCCAGCACGGGACAGGGAGCCTACGAGCAGTACTTC.

This clone appeared many times. The CDR3 region has the DNA TGTGCCAGCAGCTTGGGGAGCGGGGAGCTGTTTTTT. It translates to CASSLGSGELFF. The chain carries TRBV5-5 and TRBJ2-2; D unresolved. The V gene lost 0 bases and the J gene lost 7 bases, with 4 bases spanning the gap. The V gene's germline CDR1 is SGHKS and CDR2 YYEKEE (reference sequence). The CDR3 loop spans 12 amino acids.

The rearrangement uses TRBV27 and TRBJ2-1, with D perhaps TRBD2 (7 bases). The CDR3 covers 14 residues. The V gene's germline CDR1 is MNHEY and CDR2 SMNVEV (reference sequence). Trimming left V 6 bases short and J 2 bases short, with 11 bases between. The CDR3 spells CASSWGGPYNEQFF. The CDR3 DNA reads as TGTGCCAGCAGCTGGGGGGGGCCCTACAATGAGCAGTTCTTC.

The rearrangement links TRBV7-9 to TRBJ1-5; 10 positions match TRBD1. This CDR3 spans 15 amino acids. J lost 6 bases, V lost 0 bases, and 2 bases had no gene match. The germline V gene encodes CDR1 SEHNR and CDR2 FQNEAQ (reference sequence). CDR3 region: CASSLAGQGIQPQHF. The CDR3 coding sequence is TGTGCCAGCAGCTTAGCGGGACAGGGGATTCAGCCCCAGCATTTT.

The genes are TRBV19 and TRBJ2-1, with D possibly TRBD2 on 5 matching bases. Trimming stripped 4 bases from V and 9 bases from J, with 10 bases between. The CDR3 is 12 amino acids. Germline V gene sequence: CDR1 LNHDA, CDR2 SQIVND (reference sequence). The CDR3 region is CASSTLGAEQFF. CDR3 coding DNA: TGTGCCAGTAGTACACTAGGAGCTGAGCAGTTCTTC.

The rearrangement uses TRBV10-3 and TRBJ1-6; TRBD1 aligns across 12 bases. Trimming at V came to 0 bases and at J to 10 bases, leaving 4 bases not matched to a gene. Germline assignment: CDR1 ENHRY and CDR2 SYGVKD. CDR3 size: 16 residues. The CDR3 reads CAISESGTGGGSPLHF. The CDR3 region has the DNA TGTGCCATCAGTGAGTCCGGGACAGGGGGCGGCTCACCCCTCCACTTT.

CDR3 loop: CASSDLTGTISNYGYTF. The CDR3 nucleotides read TGTGCCAGCAGTGACCTGACAGGGACAATTTCTAACTATGGCTACACCTTC. The V gene is TRBV6-1, the J gene TRBJ1-2, with 7 bases fitting TRBD1. With V trimmed by 3 bases and J by 0 bases, 10 bases remained unmatched. Germline CDR1 and CDR2: MNHNS and SASEGT. This CDR3 spans 17 amino acids.

The gene calls are TRBV4-1 and TRBJ1-6; tentatively, D is TRBD1 (5 bases). Germline-derived CDR1 and CDR2 are MGHRA and YSYEKL. This CDR3 is 14 amino acids long. Trimming shortened V by 2 bases and J by 8 bases, and 10 bases separated the two germline ends. CDR3 loop: CASSQFKGHSPLHF. CDR3 DNA sequence: TGCGCCAGCAGCCAATTTAAGGGGCATTCACCCCTCCACTTT.

The chain couples TRBV15 to TRBJ2-3; 9 bases agree with TRBD1. J lost 3 bases, V lost 5 bases, and 0 bases had no gene match. There are 13 residues in the CDR3. Germline V gives CDR1 LNHNV, CDR2 YYDKDF (reference sequence). The CDR3 spells CATSGQGTDTQYF. The CDR3 DNA is TGTGCCACCAGCGGACAGGGGACAGATACGCAGTATTTT.

The chain combines TRBV7-9 with TRBJ1-1, with a possible D match to TRBD1 (5 bases). Trimming removed 6 bases at V and 3 bases at J, with 17 bases between. CDR1 and CDR2 (germline): SEHNR, FQNEAQ (reference sequence). This CDR3 comprises 15 residues. The CDR3 DNA reads TGTGCCAGCAGTTCACCGGCGGGGGGAGACACTGAAGCTTTCTTT. This sequence encodes CASSSPAGGDTEAFF. Together with reference TRBV7-9 and TRBJ1-1, the CDR3 gives the full variable domain: DTGVSQNPRHKITKRGQNVTFRCDPISEHNRLYWYRQTLGQGPEFLTYFQNEAQLEKSRLLSDRFSAERPKGSFSTLEIQRTEQGDSAMYLCASSSPAGGDTEAFFGQGTRLTVV.

J is TRBJ1-2 and V is TRBV15, with 7 bases identical to TRBD1. Trimming at V came to 8 bases and at J to 8 bases, leaving 11 bases not matched to a gene. CDR1 and CDR2 (germline): LNHNV, YYDKDF (reference sequence). There are 13 residues in the CDR3. The CDR3 DNA sequence: TGTGCCACCGCGAGCAGGGGGGACGGCGGCTACACCTTC. Translation: CATASRGDGGYTF. Combining the CDR3 with reference TRBV15 and TRBJ1-2 gives the whole variable domain DAMVIQNPRYQVTQFGKPVTLSCSQTLNHNVMYWYQQKSSQAPKLLFHYYDKDFNNEADTPDNFQSRRPNTSFCFLDIRSPGLGDTAMYLCATASRGDGGYTFGSGTRLTVV.

This clone was observed a handful of times. The chain joins TRBV14 to TRBJ1-2; 9 bases match TRBD1. The CDR3 covers 16 residues. Germline V gene data show CDR1 as SGHDN and CDR2 as FVKESK. J lost 5 bases, V lost 1 base, and 8 bases had no gene match. CDR3 sequence (DNA): TGTGCCAGCAGCCAAGTTGGACAGGGGTTGTCGTATGGCTACACCTTC. Its protein product is CASSQVGQGLSYGYTF.

The chain links TRBV7-3 to TRBJ1-1; TRBD1 is a possible D gene (6 bases). The germline gives CDR1 SGHTA, CDR2 FQGTGA. The V and J ends lost 5 bases and 7 bases respectively, with 17 bases between them. The CDR3 is made up of 14 amino acids. The CDR3 sequence: CASSVGGGGGEAFF. CDR3 coding DNA: TGTGCCAGCAGCGTAGGGGGGGGTGGAGGTGAAGCTTTCTTT. Full variable domain (outside the CDR3, taken from reference TRBV7-3 and TRBJ1-1): GAGVSQTPSNKVTEKGKYVELRCDPISGHTALYWYRQSLGQGPEFLIYFQGTGAADDSGLPNDRFFAVRPEGSVSTLKIQRTERGDSAVYLCASSVGGGGGEAFFGQGTRLTVV.

The genes are TRBV30 and TRBJ2-5, with a possible D match to TRBD2 (6 bases). The CDR3 sequence is 11 residues long. CDR1 GTSNPN and CDR2 SVGIG come from the germline V gene (reference sequence). The V and J ends lost 5 bases and 2 bases respectively, with 6 bases between them. The CDR3 reads CAWGGQETQYF. The CDR3 DNA reads TGTGCCTGGGGGGGGCAAGAGACCCAGTACTTC.